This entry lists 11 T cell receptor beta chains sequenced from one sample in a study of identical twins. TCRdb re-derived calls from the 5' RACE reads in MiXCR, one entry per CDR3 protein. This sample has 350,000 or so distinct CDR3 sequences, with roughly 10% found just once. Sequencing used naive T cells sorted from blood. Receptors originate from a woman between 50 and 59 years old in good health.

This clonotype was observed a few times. Written as DNA, the CDR3 is TGCAGCGTTGATTTAGGGGAGCATGAGCAGTTCTTC. Translated, it gives CSVDLGEHEQFF. This chain uses TRBV29-1 with TRBJ2-1, with D perhaps assigned TRBD1 or TRBD2 (5 bases each). CDR3 length: 12 amino acids. The ends were cut back, 3 bases at V and 8 bases at J, with 11 bases in the middle. Germline V lookup: CDR1 SQVTM, CDR2 ANQGSEA.

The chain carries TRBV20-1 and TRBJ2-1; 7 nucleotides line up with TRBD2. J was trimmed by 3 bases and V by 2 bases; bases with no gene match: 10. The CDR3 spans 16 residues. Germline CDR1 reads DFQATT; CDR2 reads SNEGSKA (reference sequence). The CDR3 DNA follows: TGCAGTGCTAGACCCCCTAGCGGAGCAATCTACAATGAGCAGTTCTTC. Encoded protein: CSARPPSGAIYNEQFF.

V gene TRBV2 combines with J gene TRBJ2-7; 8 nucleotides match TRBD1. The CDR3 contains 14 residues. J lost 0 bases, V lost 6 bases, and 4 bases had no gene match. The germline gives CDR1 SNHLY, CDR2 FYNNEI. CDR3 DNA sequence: TGTGCCAGCAGCCAGGGGGCCCTCTCCTACGAGCAGTACGTC. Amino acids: CASSQGALSYEQYV.

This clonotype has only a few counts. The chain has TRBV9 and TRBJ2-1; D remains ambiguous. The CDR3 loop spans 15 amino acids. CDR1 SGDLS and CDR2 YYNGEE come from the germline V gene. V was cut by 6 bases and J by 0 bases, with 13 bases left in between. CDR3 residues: CASTLGGSSYNEQFF. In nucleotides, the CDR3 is TGTGCCAGCACCTTGGGCGGTAGCTCCTACAATGAGCAGTTCTTC.

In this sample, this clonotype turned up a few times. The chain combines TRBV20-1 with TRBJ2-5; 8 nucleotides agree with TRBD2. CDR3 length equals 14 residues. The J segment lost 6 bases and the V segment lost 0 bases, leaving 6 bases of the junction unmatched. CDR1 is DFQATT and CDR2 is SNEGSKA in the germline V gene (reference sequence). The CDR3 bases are TGCAGTGCTAGAGACCGGGAGGGCCTGAAGACCCAGTACTTC. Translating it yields CSARDREGLKTQYF.

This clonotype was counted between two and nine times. CDR3 amino acids: CASSLLPGGSSYNEQFF. The CDR3 nucleotides read TGTGCCAGCAGCTTACTCCCTGGCGGGAGCTCCTACAATGAGCAGTTCTTC. V is TRBV11-1 and J is TRBJ2-1; 7 bases align to TRBD2. The ends lost 2 bases at V and 0 bases at J; junction bases unmatched: 7. The CDR3 spans 17 residues. Germline V gives CDR1 SGHAT, CDR2 FQDESV (reference sequence).

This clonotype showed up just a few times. CDR3 nucleotide sequence: TGCGCCAGCAGCCAGAAGGACAGGCCCAGGGTAATCAAGGCCCAGCATTTT. It encodes CASSQKDRPRVIKAQHF. The chain combines TRBV5-1 with TRBJ1-5; 7 bases match TRBD1. This CDR3 spans 17 amino acids. Germline lookup yields CDR1 SGHRS and CDR2 YFSETQ. V lost 4 bases and J lost 11; bases outside the gene matches: 21. Full variable domain (missing parts from reference TRBV5-1 and TRBJ1-5): KAGVTQTPRYLIKTRGQQVTLSCSPISGHRSVSWYQQTPGQGLQFLFEYFSETQRNKGNFPGRFSGRQFSNSRSEMNVSTLELGDSALYLCASSQKDRPRVIKAQHFGDGTRLSIL.

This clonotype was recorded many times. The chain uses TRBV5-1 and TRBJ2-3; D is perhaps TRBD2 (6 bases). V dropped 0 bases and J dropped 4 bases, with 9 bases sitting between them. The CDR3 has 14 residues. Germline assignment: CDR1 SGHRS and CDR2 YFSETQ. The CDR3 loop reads CASSLGGAADTQYF. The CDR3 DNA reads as TGCGCCAGCAGCTTGGGCGGGGCGGCAGATACGCAGTATTTT.

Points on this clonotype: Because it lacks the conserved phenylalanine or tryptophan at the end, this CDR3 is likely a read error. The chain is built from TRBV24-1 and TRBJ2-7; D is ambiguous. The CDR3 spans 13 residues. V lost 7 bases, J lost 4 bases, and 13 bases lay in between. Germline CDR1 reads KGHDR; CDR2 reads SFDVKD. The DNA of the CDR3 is TGTGCCACCAGCACGGCTAGAACATACGAGCAGTACTGC. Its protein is CATSTARTYEQYC.

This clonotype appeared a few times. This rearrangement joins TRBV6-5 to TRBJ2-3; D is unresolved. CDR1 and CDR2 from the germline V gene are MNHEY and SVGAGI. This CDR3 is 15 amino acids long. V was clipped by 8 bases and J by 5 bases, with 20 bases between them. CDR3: CASQSSVNDEDTQYF. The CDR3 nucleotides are TGTGCCAGCCAAAGCTCAGTCAACGATGAAGATACGCAGTATTTT.

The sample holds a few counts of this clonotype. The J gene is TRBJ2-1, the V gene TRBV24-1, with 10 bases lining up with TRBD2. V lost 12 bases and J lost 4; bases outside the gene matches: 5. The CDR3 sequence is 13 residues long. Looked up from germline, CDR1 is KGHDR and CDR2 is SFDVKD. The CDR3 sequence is CAAGTSEYNEQFF. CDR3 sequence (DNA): TGTGCCGCCGGGACTAGCGAATACAATGAGCAGTTCTTC.